Listed below are T cell receptor beta chains from one sample, sequenced in a study of OX40 agonist ivuxolimab in advanced cancers. The protocol was immunoSEQ multiplex PCR, while the TCRdb copy is restricted to in-frame clones and leaves out a portion. The data contain around 91,000 clones, roughly 87% of them singletons. Sequenced here: CD4+ or CD8+ T cells sorted from blood, sampled in a trial of the OX40 agonist ivuxolimab. Receptor source: an adult with an advanced solid tumor such as melanoma, head and neck, liver or kidney cancer. The CDR3 runs from the conserved cysteine through the conserved F or W.

>TRBV15
CATSIGIGNTEAFF
>TRBV7-8
CASSSLGPRGGAEAFF
>TRBV28
CAALGSPGWNEQFF
>TRBV9
CARPDRSNYGYTF
>TRBV21-1
CASSKALSGRGPDTQYF
>TRBV18
CASSPTGTSSGQYF
>TRBV11-1
CASSLDPSGATQYF
>TRBV14
CASSQQLNTEAFF
>TRBV6-1
CASQNEGTDTQYF
>TRBV28
CASSLAGNQRNTIYF
>TRBV28
CASSLRGRSLAKNIQYF
>TRBV14
CASSQDLTYGYTF
>TRBV5-1
CASSTIQAQETQYF
>TRBV5-1
CASSSQGGDEQYF
>TRBV16
CASSQIGTSGGELFF
>TRBV6-6
CASSYNSRGQRSPLHF
>TRBV18
CASSPGTSGSYNEQFF
>TRBV11-1
CASSFWTSGPDTQYF
>TRBV28
CASSPRDQYSYEQYF
>TRBV14
CASSQQGSGELFF
>TRBV14
CASSQDDRAYGYTF
>TRBV4-1
CASSRPLQNTEAFF
>TRBV28
CASSPGTGSGQPQHF
>TRBV5-6
CASSLLGVSNQPQHF
>TRBV5-1
CASSPGTGAYNEQFF
>TRBV19
CASSIIFSGANVLTF
>TRBV19
CASSRGPRTSGRYEQYF
>TRBV15
CATSRDGGRNTEAFF
>TRBV28
CASSTRRNTEAFF
>TRBV7-2
CASSRGQMANYGYTF
>TRBV6-1
CASSDRAPYEQYF
>TRBV30
CAWSLGQGGTNEQFF
>TRBV5-1
CASSLWAGTGNTIYF